The 7 T cell receptor beta chains below come from one sample, sequenced in a study of early stage breast cancer tumors. Generated by immunoSEQ multiplex PCR, the TCRdb table keeps only in-frame clones and is missing some. The profile shows about 72,000 clones, 70% to 85% of them singletons. What was sequenced was blood. These TCRs come from a person between 55 and 70 years old with breast cancer.

The V and J genes are TRBV7-3 and TRBJ2-6; 9 nucleotides agree with TRBD1. This CDR3 has 19 amino acids. CDR1 SGHTA and CDR2 FQGTGA come from the germline V gene. V shed 5 bases, J shed 2 bases, and the junction held 13 bases outside the gene matches. Written as DNA, the CDR3 is TGTGCCAGCAGCCCCCTCAGGACAGGGGCAAGCGCTGGGGCCAACGTCCTGACTTTC. Translating gives CASSPLRTGASAGANVLTF.

This clone appeared once. V gene TRBV6-6 combines with J gene TRBJ2-2; D unresolved. Per germline, CDR1 MNHNY and CDR2 SVGAGI (reference sequence). The CDR3 runs to 15 residues. V shed 6 bases and J shed 2 bases, with 13 bases lying between them. This CDR3 is CASSQRRSNTGELFF. CDR3 DNA sequence: TGTGCCAGCAGCCAGAGAAGAAGTAACACCGGGGAGCTGTTTTTT.

This clone was seen just once. V usage is TRBV25-1 and J usage is TRBJ2-5; perhaps TRBD1 as D (5 bases). CDR3 length equals 11 residues. From germline, CDR1 is MGHDK and CDR2 SYGVNS. Trimming shortened V by 2 bases and J by 10 bases, and 8 bases separated the two germline ends. CDR3 residues: CASSEIGDQYF. CDR3 bases: TGTGCCAGCAGTGAAATAGGGGACCAGTACTTC. The full variable domain, its missing parts supplied by reference TRBV25-1 and TRBJ2-5, is EADIYQTPRYLVIGTGKKITLECSQTMGHDKMYWYQQDPGMELHLIHYSYGVNSTEKGDLSSESTVSRIRTEHFPLTLESARPSHTSQYLCASSEIGDQYFGPGTRLLVL.

This chain connects TRBV7-3 to TRBJ2-5; D gene uncertain. The germline gives CDR1 SGHTA, CDR2 FQGTGA. V shed 6 bases and J shed 1 base, with 12 bases lying between them. CDR3 length equals 14 residues. The CDR3 reads CASSQSGIQETQYF. CDR3 nucleotide sequence: TGTGCCAGCAGTCAATCAGGAATCCAAGAGACCCAGTACTTC.

This chain links TRBV7-9 with TRBJ2-3; D gene ambiguous. CDR3 length: 12 residues. Germline assignment: CDR1 SEHNR and CDR2 FQNEAQ (reference sequence). Trimming took off 5 bases at V and 5 bases at J, with 8 bases between the two ends. The CDR3 nucleotides read TGTGCCAGCAGCGAGGACGGAGATACGCAGTATTTT. Translation: CASSEDGDTQYF.

This chain uses TRBV28 with TRBJ1-1; TRBD1 matches at 7 bases. Germline V gene lookup returns CDR1 MDHEN and CDR2 SYDVKM. The CDR3 is 12 amino acids. V trimming: 7 bases; J trimming: 11 bases; junction bases outside the gene matches: 10. CDR3 residues: CASKLGGLRAFF. In DNA, the CDR3 is TGTGCCAGCAAGTTAGGGGGCCTTCGGGCTTTCTTT.

This chain uses TRBV30 with TRBJ1-6; D uncertain. In germline, CDR1 is GTSNPN, CDR2 SVGIG (reference sequence). CDR3 length: 14 residues. V shed 6 bases and J shed 5 bases, with 14 bases lying between them. This CDR3 reads CACSRSSDNSPLHF. CDR3 sequence (DNA): TGTGCCTGCTCCCGCAGTAGCGATAATTCACCCCTCCACTTT.